The source of this T cell receptor (beta chain) is a study of blood T cell repertoires in COVID-19. Authors' data handling: Amplification of reference gene primers was used by the study to estimate nucleated cell counts. The repertoire was sequenced with immunoSEQ multiplex PCR; TCRdb's copy has only in-frame clones and lacks some. The V and J calls and clone size were taken over from that table, and D and trimming were inferred from the DNA. The sample lists some 390,000 clones, over 75% occurring once. From germline, CDR1 is LNHDA and CDR2 SQIVND (reference sequence). This CDR3 is built from 16 residues. After removal of 5 bases from V and 0 bases from J, the junction contained 9 bases not matched to a gene.

This receptor was identified in a man under 40 who had recovered from COVID-19. The sample was PBMCs or T cells enriched from blood (not recorded which). V is TRBV19 and J is TRBJ1-1, with 7 bases matching TRBD1. CDR3: CASSGGDRPMNTEAFF. The CDR3 DNA reads as TGTGCCAGTAGTGGCGGGGACAGACCCATGAACACTGAAGCTTTCTTT.